This is a list of T cell receptor beta chains from one sample in a study of T cell responses to AZD1222 COVID-19 vaccine. The method was immunoSEQ multiplex PCR; TCRdb's version includes in-frame clones alone and lacks a portion of them. The sample shows around 130,000 clones, about 94% of them seen only once. Sequenced here: peripheral blood, sampled on day 0 of AZD1222 vaccination. The receptor set was obtained from an adult in good health. CDR3s include the opening cysteine and the closing phenylalanine or tryptophan. A D gene is named only where the DNA matches it firmly. Clone size is stated in some rows and not others, as once, few, many or a class when expanded.

D	V	size	J	DNA	CDR3
TRBD1	TRBV11-2	NA	TRBJ2-7	TGTGCCAGCAGCTTGTCCGGGACAGTTTACGAGCAGTACTTC	CASSLSGTVYEQYF
NA	TRBV9	NA	TRBJ1-3	TGTGCCAGCAGTCAGATTCTCGGAAACACCATATATTTT	CASSQILGNTIYF
NA	TRBV28	NA	TRBJ1-5	TGTGCCAGCAGTCCGGACGGGTGGGTTAGTAGCAATCAGCCCCAGCATTTT	CASSPDGWVSSNQPQHF
NA	TRBV5-1	NA	TRBJ1-4	TGCGCCAGCAAGATCGGAACAACTAATGAAAAACTGTTTTTT	CASKIGTTNEKLFF
NA	TRBV5-8	once	TRBJ2-3	TGTGCCAGCACTGCGGATTTACAAACAGATACGCAGTATTTT	CASTADLQTDTQYF
NA	TRBV3-1/TRBV3-2	NA	TRBJ2-7	TGTGCCAGCAGCCACCCGGAGGGACAGAGCTCCTACGAGCAGTACTTC	CASSHPEGQSSYEQYF
TRBD1	TRBV30	NA	TRBJ2-5	TGTGCCTGGGGTACTGACAGGGCCCGTACCGAGTACTTC	CAWGTDRARTEYF
NA	TRBV30	NA	TRBJ1-2	TGTGCCTGGAGTGGTAGGGGATTCTCCGATGGCTACACCTTC	CAWSGRGFSDGYTF
TRBD2	TRBV4-3	NA	TRBJ2-5	TGCGCCAGCAGCCAAGATCCAGCGGGAGCCCGGGAGACCCAGTACTTC	CASSQDPAGARETQYF
NA	TRBV7-2	NA	TRBJ2-2	TGTGCCAGCAGCTTAAATTGGGGAGTCGGGGAGCTGTTTTTT	CASSLNWGVGELFF
NA	TRBV29-1	NA	TRBJ2-7	TGCAGCGTTGAAGTCGGTCATCTCTACGAGCAGTACTTC	CSVEVGHLYEQYF
TRBD2	TRBV4-1	NA	TRBJ2-1	TGCGCCAGCAGTCTCCCAAAGGGCGGGAGGCCCTACAATGAGCAGTTCTTC	CASSLPKGGRPYNEQFF
TRBD1	TRBV5-4	NA	TRBJ2-7	TGTGCCAGCAGCCGTCCGGGACAGGGGTTTAACGAGCAGTACTTC	CASSRPGQGFNEQYF
NA	TRBV19	NA	TRBJ1-5	TGTGCCAGTAGAAGGGGCAATCAGCCCCAGCATTTT	CASRRGNQPQHF
TRBD1	TRBV6-5	NA	TRBJ1-2	TGTGCCAGCAGTTACTCCTTAGCCAGGGGGCGGCATGGCTACACCTTC	CASSYSLARGRHGYTF
NA	TRBV10-1	NA	TRBJ1-6	TGCGCCAGCAGTGCTCGGTCCAATTCACCCCTCCACTTT	CASSARSNSPLHF
NA	TRBV7-2	NA	TRBJ1-5	TGTGCCAGCAGCTTAAAAGGGGGGAATCAGCCCCAGCATTTT	CASSLKGGNQPQHF
NA	TRBV12-3/TRBV12-4	NA	TRBJ2-2	TGTGCCAGCAGTCCGTTCCCCGGGGAGCTGTTTTTT	CASSPFPGELFF
NA	TRBV12-3/TRBV12-4	NA	TRBJ2-7	TGTGCCAGCACCTACGGACAGTCCTACGAGCAGTACTTC	CASTYGQSYEQYF
NA	TRBV29-1	NA	TRBJ1-2	TGCAGCGTTGAAGTGTGGGGCCAATCCGACCGTTATGGCTACACCTTC	CSVEVWGQSDRYGYTF
TRBD1	TRBV19	NA	TRBJ2-7	TGTGCCAGTAGTATAGCAGGGGGACAGGGGGCGCAGGTCTACGAGCAGTACTTC	CASSIAGGQGAQVYEQYF
NA	TRBV28	NA	TRBJ2-7	TGTGCCAGCAGTTTTTCCAGCCTCCCCAACGAGCAGTACTTC	CASSFSSLPNEQYF
NA	TRBV7-2	once	TRBJ1-3	TGTGCCAGCAGCTTAGCGTCGGTTGGGCTGTCTGGAAACACCATATATTTT	CASSLASVGLSGNTIYF
NA	TRBV6-5	once	TRBJ1-3	TGTGCCAGCAGTTTGACCGTCAACTCTGGAAACACCATATATTTT	CASSLTVNSGNTIYF
TRBD2	TRBV9	NA	TRBJ2-2	TGTGCCAGCAGCCCCACGGGGGGAACCGCGAACACCGGGGAGCTGTTTTTT	CASSPTGGTANTGELFF
NA	TRBV30	NA	TRBJ1-1	TGTGCCTGGGGCGGGGGCATCGCTGAAGCTTTCTTT	CAWGGGIAEAFF
TRBD1	TRBV19	NA	TRBJ1-2	TGTGCCAGTACCAATATCGGACAGGGCCTAAACTATGGCTACACCTTC	CASTNIGQGLNYGYTF
TRBD1	TRBV27	NA	TRBJ1-6	TGTGCCAGCAAAAGGACAGGGGAAGGCCATAATTCACCCCTCCACTTT	CASKRTGEGHNSPLHF
NA	TRBV29-1	NA	TRBJ1-2	TGCAGCGCGACCCAGGTGCCCTATGGCTACACCTTC	CSATQVPYGYTF
NA	TRBV29-1	NA	TRBJ2-1	TGCAGCGTTGAGGGACATACAAACTCCTACAATGAGCAGTTCTTC	CSVEGHTNSYNEQFF
TRBD1	TRBV5-1	NA	TRBJ2-2	TGCGCCAGCAGCTTGGAGCCGACAGGGGGCACCGGGGAGCTGTTTTTT	CASSLEPTGGTGELFF
NA	TRBV18	NA	TRBJ1-3	TGTGCCAGCTCACCTTCCCCCGAGGGGCTAGGTGGAAACACCATATATTTT	CASSPSPEGLGGNTIYF
TRBD1	TRBV28	NA	TRBJ1-1	TGTGCCAGCAGTTCCCCTATCGGGACAGGGAATTTTGGCACTGAAGCTTTCTTT	CASSSPIGTGNFGTEAFF
NA	TRBV4-1	NA	TRBJ2-7	TGCGCCAGCAGCCAAGAAACAGGGAGGTCCTACGAGCAGTACTTC	CASSQETGRSYEQYF
NA	TRBV2	few	TRBJ1-4	TGTGCCAGCAGTGAAGGTGTCAGGGGTGATGAAAAACTGTTTTTT	CASSEGVRGDEKLFF
NA	TRBV9	NA	TRBJ1-1	TGTGCCAGCAGCGTAGAGCCGTTTACTGAAGCTTTCTTT	CASSVEPFTEAFF
NA	TRBV5-1	NA	TRBJ1-6	TGCGCCAGCAGCTTGGAGGGGTCCTATAATTCACCCCTCCACTTT	CASSLEGSYNSPLHF
NA	TRBV7-8	NA	TRBJ2-7	TGTGCCAGCAGCTTAGCCTGGGGGCAAACCTACGAGCAGTACTTC	CASSLAWGQTYEQYF
NA	TRBV7-2	once	TRBJ2-7	TGTGCCAGCAGCGAATTAGACCTTTCCTACGAGCAGTACTTC	CASSELDLSYEQYF
NA	TRBV3-1/TRBV3-2	NA	TRBJ1-4	TGTGCCAGCAGCCAGAGGGGACGGAATGAAAAACTGTTTTTT	CASSQRGRNEKLFF
NA	TRBV27	NA	TRBJ2-7	TGTGCCAGCCCCCCTTCGACGGAAGTTGTGTACGAGCAGTACTTC	CASPPSTEVVYEQYF
NA	TRBV2	NA	TRBJ2-7	TGTGCCGGAAATAGGAAGGACAGCTCCTACGAGCAGTACTTC	CAGNRKDSSYEQYF
NA	TRBV27	NA	TRBJ1-1	TGTGCCAGCATCGGGCGGGGCAACACTGAAGCTTTCTTT	CASIGRGNTEAFF
NA	TRBV13	NA	TRBJ1-2	TGTGCCAGCAGCCGCCTGGACATTGCGGAGGGCTACACCTTC	CASSRLDIAEGYTF
TRBD2	TRBV27	NA	TRBJ2-1	TGTGCCAGCAGTATCGGACTAGCGGGATTCGGTGAGCAGTTCTTC	CASSIGLAGFGEQFF
NA	TRBV7-8	NA	TRBJ1-3	TGTGCCAGCAGCGACATCGTCTGGGGAGGTGGAAACACCATATATTTT	CASSDIVWGGGNTIYF
NA	TRBV4-3	once	TRBJ2-2	TGCGCCAGCAGCCAAGAACAGGATCGCACCGGGGAGCTGTTTTTT	CASSQEQDRTGELFF
NA	TRBV7-9	NA	TRBJ1-2	TGTGCCAGCACCCCGGATCCCCACCTGGGGGACTACACCTTC	CASTPDPHLGDYTF
NA	TRBV12-3/TRBV12-4	NA	TRBJ1-1	TGTGCCAGCAGTATACAGGAGAACACTGAAGCTTTCTTT	CASSIQENTEAFF
NA	TRBV28	NA	TRBJ1-6	TGTGCCAGCGGTGCTTATAATTCACCCCTCCACTTT	CASGAYNSPLHF
NA	TRBV4-1	once	TRBJ1-1	TGCGCCAGCAGCCAAGCGATGGGGTATACTGAAGCTTTCTTT	CASSQAMGYTEAFF